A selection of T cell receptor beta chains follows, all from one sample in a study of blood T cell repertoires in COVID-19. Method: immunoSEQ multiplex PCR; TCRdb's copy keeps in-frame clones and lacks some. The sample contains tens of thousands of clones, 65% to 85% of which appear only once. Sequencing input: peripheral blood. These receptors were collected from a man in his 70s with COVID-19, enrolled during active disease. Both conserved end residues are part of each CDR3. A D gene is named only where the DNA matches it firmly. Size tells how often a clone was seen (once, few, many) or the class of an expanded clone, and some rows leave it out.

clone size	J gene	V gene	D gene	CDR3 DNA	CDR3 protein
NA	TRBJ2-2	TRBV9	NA	TGTGCCAGCAGCGTAAACGCGGTGGGCACCGGGGAGCTGTTTTTT	CASSVNAVGTGELFF
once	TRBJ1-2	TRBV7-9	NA	TGTGCCAGCAGCGTACAGGGAGGGAGTAACTATGGCTACACCTTC	CASSVQGGSNYGYTF
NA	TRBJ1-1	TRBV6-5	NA	TGTGCCAGTCGATCACGAGGGTTGAACACTGAAGCTTTCTTT	CASRSRGLNTEAFF
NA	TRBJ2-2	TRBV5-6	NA	TGTGCCAGCAGCGGACAGATTTCCGGGGAGCTGTTTTTT	CASSGQISGELFF
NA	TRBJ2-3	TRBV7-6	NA	TGTGCCAGCACCCCGGGGTGGGGAGGAACAGATACGCAGTATTTT	CASTPGWGGTDTQYF
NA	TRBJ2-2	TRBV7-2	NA	TGTGCCAGCAGGTTCCTAGCTACCGGGGAGCTGTTTTTT	CASRFLATGELFF
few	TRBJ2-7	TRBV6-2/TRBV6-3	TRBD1	TGTGCCAGCAGCTATAGAGGGACAGGTCCCTACGAGCAGTACTTC	CASSYRGTGPYEQYF
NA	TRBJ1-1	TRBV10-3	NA	TGTGCCATCAGTGGTTACTATCAGGGAACTGAAGCTTTCTTT	CAISGYYQGTEAFF
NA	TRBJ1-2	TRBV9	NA	TGTGCCAGCAGCCCCACAAACAGGGTGGACTATGGCTACACCTTC	CASSPTNRVDYGYTF
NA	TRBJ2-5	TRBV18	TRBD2	TGTGCCAGCTCTCAAACGAATAGCGGGAGATCACGAGAGACCCAGTACTTC	CASSQTNSGRSRETQYF
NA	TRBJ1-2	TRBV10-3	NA	TGTGCCATCAGTGGAAAGGACCGGGGGGGCCTGGGCTACACCTTC	CAISGKDRGGLGYTF
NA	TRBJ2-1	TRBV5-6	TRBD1	TGTGCCAGCAGCTTGAAAGGACAGGGTTTCTACAATGAGCAGTTCTTC	CASSLKGQGFYNEQFF
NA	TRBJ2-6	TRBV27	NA	TGTGCCAGCAGACGAGACTTCTCTGGGGCCAACGTCCTGACTTTC	CASRRDFSGANVLTF
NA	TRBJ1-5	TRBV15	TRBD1	TGTGCCACCAGCCCCCCCGGGACAGGGGGTCGACAGCCCCAGCATTTT	CATSPPGTGGRQPQHF
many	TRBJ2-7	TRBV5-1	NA	TGCGCCAGCAGCTTGTCCTCGGGAGCTTACTACGAGCAGTACTTC	CASSLSSGAYYEQYF
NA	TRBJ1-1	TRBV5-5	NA	TGTGCCAGCAGTCGACACATCTTATTGAACACTGAAGCTTTCTTT	CASSRHILLNTEAFF
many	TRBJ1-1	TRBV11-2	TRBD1	TGTGCCAGCAGCCACGACAGGGGGCATACTGAAGCTTTCTTT	CASSHDRGHTEAFF
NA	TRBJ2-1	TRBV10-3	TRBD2	TGTGCCACAAGGACTAGCGGGGGGGACAATGAGCAGTTCTTC	CATRTSGGDNEQFF
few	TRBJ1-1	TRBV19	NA	TGTGCCAGTAGGGGTGGACAGAAGAACACTGAAGCTTTCTTT	CASRGGQKNTEAFF
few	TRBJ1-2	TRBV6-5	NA	TGTGCCAGCAGTTCCTTATCGGGGGGTAACTATGGCTACACCTTC	CASSSLSGGNYGYTF
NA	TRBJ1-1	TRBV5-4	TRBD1	TGTGCCAGCAGCCGGGACAGGAACACTGAAGCTTTCTTT	CASSRDRNTEAFF
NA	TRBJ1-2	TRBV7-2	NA	TGTGCCAGCAGCCCGCAGACAGCAGATTTTGTCTACACCTTC	CASSPQTADFVYTF
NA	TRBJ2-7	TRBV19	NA	TGTGCCAGTAGTATAGCGGGGGACCCCGAGCAGTACTTC	CASSIAGDPEQYF
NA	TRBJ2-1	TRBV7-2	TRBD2	TGTGCCAGCAGCCAGAGCGGGGTGGGGGGCAATGAGCAGTTCTTC	CASSQSGVGGNEQFF
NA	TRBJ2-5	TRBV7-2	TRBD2	TGTGCCAGCAGCCGCAAAACTAGCGGGGGAAGCCAAGAGACCCAGTACTTC	CASSRKTSGGSQETQYF
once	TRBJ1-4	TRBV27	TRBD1	TGTGCCAGCAGTTTAAACGGTAGACAGGGCGAACTGTTTTTT	CASSLNGRQGELFF
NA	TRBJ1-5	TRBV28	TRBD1	TGTGCCAGCAGCCCGGGACAGCCTAATCAGCCCCAGCATTTT	CASSPGQPNQPQHF
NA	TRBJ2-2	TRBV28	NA	TGTGCCAGCCGTTCCGCAAGATGGGGGAGGCCTCGGGAGCTGTTTTTT	CASRSARWGRPRELFF
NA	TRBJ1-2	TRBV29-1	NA	TGCAGCGTTGAAGGGGGGCAGGGACGGTACGATGGCTACACCTTC	CSVEGGQGRYDGYTF
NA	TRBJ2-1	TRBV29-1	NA	TGCAGCGTTCTTGTGGGGGGATACAATGAGCAGTTCTTC	CSVLVGGYNEQFF
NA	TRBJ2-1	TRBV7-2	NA	TGTGCCAGCAGCTTAAATAGCAACTCCTACAATGAGCAGTTCTTC	CASSLNSNSYNEQFF
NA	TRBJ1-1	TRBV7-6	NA	TGTGCCAGCAGCTTAGCGCAGGGGTCCCCGGACGGAGCTTTCTTT	CASSLAQGSPDGAFF
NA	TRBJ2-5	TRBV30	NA	TGTGCCTGGAGTGGCAGGGGGTCGAGCGGGTCCCAAGAGACCCAGTACTTC	CAWSGRGSSGSQETQYF
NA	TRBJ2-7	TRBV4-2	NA	TGTGCCAGCAGCCCTACCGACAGAACCTACGAGCAGTACTTC	CASSPTDRTYEQYF
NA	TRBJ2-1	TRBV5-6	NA	TGTGCCAGCAGTCCGGCGGTCTCCTACAATGAGCAGTTCTTC	CASSPAVSYNEQFF
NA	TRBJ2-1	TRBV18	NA	TGTGCCAGTTCGGAGGCGGGGAATGAGCAGTTCTTC	CASSEAGNEQFF
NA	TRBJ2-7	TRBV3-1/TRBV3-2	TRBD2	TGTGCCAGCAGCCAAGGACTAGCGGCTGTAGAGCAGTACTTC	CASSQGLAAVEQYF
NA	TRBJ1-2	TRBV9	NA	TGTGCCAGCAGGCCAGGGCCTAACTATGGCTACACCTTC	CASRPGPNYGYTF
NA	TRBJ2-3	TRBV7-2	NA	TGTGCCAGCCGCTGGGAGCGGGTAGATACGCAGTATTTT	CASRWERVDTQYF
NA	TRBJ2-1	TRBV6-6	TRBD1	TGTGCCAGCAGTTACCGGGACAGGGGGCCAGATGAGCAGTTCTTC	CASSYRDRGPDEQFF
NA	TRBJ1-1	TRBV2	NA	TGTGCCAGCAGACTGGACACGGGCACTGAAGCTTTCTTT	CASRLDTGTEAFF
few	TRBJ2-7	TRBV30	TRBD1	TGTGCCTGGAGTGTCATAACAGGGGTTGAGCAGTACTTC	CAWSVITGVEQYF
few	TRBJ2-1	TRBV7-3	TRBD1	TGTGCCAGCAGCTATGGACAGGGGTCCTACAATGAGCAGTTCTTC	CASSYGQGSYNEQFF
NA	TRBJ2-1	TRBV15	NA	TGTGCCACCAGCAAAGGGACACTTAACTACAATGAGCAGTTCTTC	CATSKGTLNYNEQFF
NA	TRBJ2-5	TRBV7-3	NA	TGTGCCAGCAGCCCTGAGGGTGGTGAGACCCAGTACTTC	CASSPEGGETQYF
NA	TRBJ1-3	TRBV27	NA	TGTGCCAGCAGTCCCATAAGCGGGTATCGAAACACCATATATTTT	CASSPISGYRNTIYF
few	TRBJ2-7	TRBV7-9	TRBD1	TGTGCCAGCAGTACGGGACAGGGGGCTGAGCAGCAGTACTTC	CASSTGQGAEQQYF
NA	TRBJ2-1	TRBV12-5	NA	TGTGCTAGTGGTTTGGTAAAGGGGCGGGAAAGCTACAATGAGCAGTTCTTC	CASGLVKGRESYNEQFF